Below are 21 T cell receptor beta chains sequenced from a single sample in a study of blood T cell repertoires in COVID-19. The repertoire was sequenced with immunoSEQ multiplex PCR; TCRdb's copy has only in-frame clones and lacks some. This sample has about 33,000 clones; about 80% occur once, and the top ten carry over 15%. Input material: peripheral blood. The receptor set was obtained from a man between 65 and 85 years old with acute or convalescent COVID-19.

The chain uses TRBV19 and TRBJ2-1, with D possibly matching TRBD1 (6 bases). Between the trimmed V and J ends, which lost 2 bases and 9 bases, there was a span of 8 bases. The length of the CDR3 is 12 residues. The V gene's germline CDR1 is LNHDA and CDR2 SQIVND (reference sequence). CDR3 DNA sequence: TGTGCCAGTAGTATAAAGACAGGTGAGCAGTTCTTC. It is translated as CASSIKTGEQFF. Looking up the rest from reference TRBV19 and TRBJ2-1 gives the full variable domain: DGGITQSPKYLFRKEGQNVTLSCEQNLNHDAMYWYRQDPGQGLRLIYYSQIVNDFQKGDIAEGYSVSREKKESFPLTVTSAQKNPTAFYLCASSIKTGEQFFGPGTRLTVL.

The chain links TRBV3-1 (or the pseudogene TRBV3-2) to TRBJ2-7; the D gene is possibly TRBD2 (6 bases). The CDR3 runs to 13 residues. V was clipped by 4 bases and J by 5 bases, with 12 bases between them. CDR1 is LGHDT, CDR2 YNNKEL, per germline (reference sequence). CDR3 protein: CASSLGSRHEQYF. CDR3 nucleotides: TGTGCCAGCAGCCTCGGGAGTCGCCACGAGCAGTACTTC.

The gene calls are TRBV29-1 and TRBJ2-5; 14 bases are shared with TRBD2. Looked up from germline, CDR1 is SQVTM and CDR2 is ANQGSEA. The CDR3 is 14 residues long. V trimming: 6 bases; J trimming: 7 bases; junction bases outside the gene matches: 7. As DNA, the CDR3 is TGCAGCGTCGCGACTAGCGGGGGGGCCGGGACCCAGTACTTC. Translating gives CSVATSGGAGTQYF.

The J gene is TRBJ1-2, the V gene TRBV6-5; D may be TRBD1 (6 bases). Trimming cost V 6 bases and J 2 bases, with 16 bases left between them. The germline CDR1 and CDR2 sequences are MNHEY and SVGAGI. This CDR3 comprises 15 residues. As DNA, the CDR3 is TGTGCCAGCAGCCGAGGACAGATGACGAACTATGGCTACACCTTC. Protein product: CASSRGQMTNYGYTF.

V and J are TRBV5-1 and TRBJ2-3, with D perhaps TRBD2 (5 bases). The germline CDR1 and CDR2 sequences are SGHRS and YFSETQ. The CDR3 length is 16 residues. V gave up 4 bases and J gave up 1 base, with 16 bases separating them. CDR3 in DNA: TGCGCCAGCAGCGTAGGACTCATCGGAGGCACAGATACGCAGTATTTT. It codes for CASSVGLIGGTDTQYF.

V is TRBV18 and J is TRBJ1-6; TRBD1 aligns across 12 bases. The junction had 7 bases not matched to a gene; V was cut back by 3 bases and J by 10 bases. Germline values: CDR1 KGHSH, CDR2 LQKENI. The CDR3 length is 16 residues. This CDR3 is CASSPGTGGSQSPLHF. The CDR3 nucleotides read TGTGCCAGCTCACCGGGGACAGGGGGCAGTCAATCACCCCTCCACTTT.

The chain employs TRBV9 and TRBJ2-7; D perhaps matches TRBD2 (11 bases). Germline V CDR1 and CDR2: SGDLS, YYNGEE. The CDR3 sequence is 20 residues long. V lost 0 bases, J lost 4 bases, and 29 bases lay in between. CDR3 in amino acids: CASSVEAGQGGGLAAYEQYF. CDR3 bases: TGTGCCAGCAGCGTAGAAGCCGGACAGGGGGGGGGACTAGCGGCATACGAGCAGTACTTC.

This clone has just a few counts. The genes are TRBV5-4 and TRBJ1-5; D might be TRBD1 (5 bases). Trimming took 3 bases from V and 3 from J, leaving 7 bases between them. Germline assignment: CDR1 SGHNT and CDR2 YYREEE (reference sequence). The CDR3 spans 13 residues. CDR3 nucleotide sequence: TGTGCCAGCAGCTCGGACAACAATCAGCCCCAGCATTTT. Its protein product is CASSSDNNQPQHF.

V is TRBV7-9 and J is TRBJ1-2; no clear D gene. The germline V and J ends were trimmed by 6 bases and 4 bases, with 15 bases remaining between them. CDR3 size: 14 residues. Germline V lookup: CDR1 SEHNR, CDR2 FQNEAQ (reference sequence). The CDR3 sequence is CASRIAGVFYGYTF. In DNA, the CDR3 is TGTGCCAGCAGAATAGCGGGAGTGTTCTATGGCTACACCTTC.

The V call is TRBV7-9, the J call TRBJ2-7; no clear D. The CDR3 spans 17 residues. The germline CDR1 and CDR2 sequences are SEHNR and FQNEAQ (reference sequence). Between the trimmed V and J ends, which lost 7 bases and 0 bases, there was a span of 22 bases. Here the CDR3 reads CASIPILQATSSYEQYF. As DNA, the CDR3 is TGTGCCAGCATCCCGATACTCCAGGCTACGAGCTCCTACGAGCAGTACTTC.

The chain uses TRBV10-3 and TRBJ2-1; maybe TRBD1 (6 bases). V shed 1 base and J shed 5 bases, with 15 bases lying between them. Looked up from germline, CDR1 is ENHRY and CDR2 is SYGVKD. The CDR3 contains 16 residues. DNA of the CDR3: TGTGCCATCAGTGAGTTTCCAGGGGAAGTCGACAATGAGCAGTTCTTC. This translates into CAISEFPGEVDNEQFF.

The chain is built from TRBV7-2 and TRBJ2-7, with 8 bases fitting TRBD1. This CDR3 spans 18 amino acids. After removal of 2 bases from V and 4 bases from J, the junction contained 16 bases not matched to a gene. The germline V gene encodes CDR1 SGHTA and CDR2 FQGNSA. The CDR3 coding sequence is TGTGCCAGCAGCTTAATGCGCCCTTCCGGACAGGGTCGTTACGAGCAGTACTTC. It yields the protein CASSLMRPSGQGRYEQYF.

The sample holds one count of this clone. This chain connects TRBV5-1 to TRBJ2-4; 9 nucleotides agree with TRBD1. The trim removed 0 bases at V and 4 bases at J, leaving 2 bases unmatched. This CDR3 is built from 15 residues. The germline V gene encodes CDR1 SGHRS and CDR2 YFSETQ. For the CDR3, the DNA is TGCGCCAGCAGCTTGGAGGGACAGGGAAAAAACATTCAGTACTTC. Translating gives CASSLEGQGKNIQYF.

This chain links TRBV21-1 with TRBJ2-7; TRBD2, as called in the table, went unchecked against the DNA. TRBV21-1 is deemed a pseudogene. CDR3 size: 15 residues. CDR3 sequence: CASSPRGGDLYEQYF. The CDR3 coding sequence is TGTGCCAGCAGCCCAAGGGGAGGGGACCTATACGAGCAGTACTTC.

The chain joins TRBV5-8 to TRBJ2-1; D gene uncertain. V lost 1 base to trimming and J lost 0 bases, with 14 bases between them. Germline V gene sequence: CDR1 SGHTS, CDR2 YDEGEE. The CDR3 consists of 17 residues. CDR3 sequence: CASSLFRSQSSYNEQFF. Here the CDR3 DNA reads TGTGCCAGCAGCTTGTTTCGGTCGCAAAGCTCCTACAATGAGCAGTTCTTC.

V is TRBV18 and J is TRBJ2-3, with 12 bases matching TRBD2. The CDR3 runs 14 residues. The germline V gene has CDR1 KGHSH and CDR2 LQKENI. The V and J ends lost 7 bases and 4 bases, in that order; junction bases with no gene match: 3. The CDR3 sequence: CASYSSGRADTQYF. The CDR3 DNA reads TGTGCCAGCTATTCTAGCGGGAGGGCAGATACGCAGTATTTT.

The genes are TRBV28 and TRBJ1-5; D possibly corresponds to TRBD1 (6 bases). Trimming took off 4 bases at V and 6 bases at J, with 16 bases between the two ends. The germline V gene encodes CDR1 MDHEN and CDR2 SYDVKM. CDR3 size: 15 residues. The CDR3 nucleotides read TGTGCCAGCAGTTATAGGGGACACTCAGCTCAGCCCCAGCATTTT. This sequence encodes CASSYRGHSAQPQHF.

This sequence joins TRBV5-4 and TRBJ2-2, with D perhaps matching TRBD1 (6 bases). The CDR3 sequence is 15 residues long. V lost 4 bases and J 5 bases, leaving 15 bases between the germline ends. Germline V gene sequence: CDR1 SGHNT, CDR2 YYREEE (reference sequence). This CDR3 reads CASSSPSRGTGELFF. The CDR3 nucleotides are TGTGCCAGCAGCAGTCCCTCCAGGGGTACCGGGGAGCTGTTTTTT.

The chain combines TRBV9 with TRBJ2-2; 9 bases align to TRBD2. This CDR3 contains 17 residues. Germline V gene sequence: CDR1 SGDLS, CDR2 YYNGEE. J gave up 2 bases and V 3 bases, and 8 bases lay outside the gene matches. As DNA, the CDR3 is TGTGCCAGCAGCGCACCGACTAGCGGAGGAAACACCGGGGAGCTGTTTTTT. Its protein is CASSAPTSGGNTGELFF.

The chain combines TRBV28 with TRBJ1-2; tentatively, D is TRBD1 (6 bases). CDR3 length: 12 amino acids. The V gene lost 9 bases and the J gene lost 7 bases, with 15 bases spanning the gap. Per germline, CDR1 MDHEN and CDR2 SYDVKM. The CDR3 DNA sequence: TGTGCCAGTAGGGACACCACCTCTGGCTACACCTTC. It is translated as CASRDTTSGYTF.

The chain links TRBV19 to TRBJ2-7; the match to TRBD2 covers 7 bases. Germline-derived CDR1 and CDR2 are LNHDA and SQIVND (reference sequence). J was trimmed by 2 bases and V by 5 bases; bases with no gene match: 6. The CDR3 sequence is 14 residues long. The CDR3 protein is CASSRGGDTYEQYF. The CDR3 nucleotides are TGTGCCAGTAGTCGCGGGGGAGACACCTACGAGCAGTACTTC.